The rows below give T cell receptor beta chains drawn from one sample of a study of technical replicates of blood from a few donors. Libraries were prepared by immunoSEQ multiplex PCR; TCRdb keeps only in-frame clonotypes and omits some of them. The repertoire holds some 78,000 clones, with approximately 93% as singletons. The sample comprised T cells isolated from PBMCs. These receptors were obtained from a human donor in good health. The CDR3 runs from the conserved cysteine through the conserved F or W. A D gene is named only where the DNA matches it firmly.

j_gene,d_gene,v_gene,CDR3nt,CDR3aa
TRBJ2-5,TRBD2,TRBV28,TGTGCCAGCAGGAGACTAGCGGGAGATCCGGGGCAAGAGACCCAGTACTTC,CASRRLAGDPGQETQYF
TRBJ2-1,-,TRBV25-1,TGTGCCAGCAGTGAGCCGGGACTCTCCATCTACAATGAGCAGTTCTTC,CASSEPGLSIYNEQFF
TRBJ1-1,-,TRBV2,TGTGCCAGCAGTCTGGGGGAGGTAAGCGCTGAAGCTTTCTTT,CASSLGEVSAEAFF
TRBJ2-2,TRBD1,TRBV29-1,TGCAGCGTTGAAAAGGGGGCCGGCACCGGGGAGCTGTTTTTT,CSVEKGAGTGELFF
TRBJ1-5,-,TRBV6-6,TGTGCCAGCAGTTACTCGATGAGGGATCAGCCCCAGCATTTT,CASSYSMRDQPQHF
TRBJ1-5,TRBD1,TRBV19,TGTGCCAGTAGGGCAGGGACAGGCAATCAGCCCCAGCATTTT,CASRAGTGNQPQHF
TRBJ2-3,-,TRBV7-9,TGTGCCAGCATACAAGAGGCAGATACGCAGTATTTT,CASIQEADTQYF
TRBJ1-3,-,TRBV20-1,TGCAGTGCCAGCTCTGGAAACACCATATATTTT,CSASSGNTIYF
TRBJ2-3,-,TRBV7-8,TGTGCCAGCAGCCCGGACCCCCTGGGGCTCGCGACAGATACGCAGTATTTT,CASSPDPLGLATDTQYF
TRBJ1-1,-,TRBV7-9,TGTGCCAGCAGCTTGCGTGCCCAGAACACTGAAGCTTTCTTT,CASSLRAQNTEAFF
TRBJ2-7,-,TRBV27,TGTGCCAGCAGTTTAAGGACTTCGGACGAGCAGTACTTC,CASSLRTSDEQYF
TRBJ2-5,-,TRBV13,TGTGCCAGCAGCCAGACGGGGGAGGTCGAGACCCAGTACTTC,CASSQTGEVETQYF
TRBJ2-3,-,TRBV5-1,TGCGCCAGCAGCTTGGCAGGTTCTCTCACAGATACGCAGTATTTT,CASSLAGSLTDTQYF
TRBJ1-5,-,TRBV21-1,TGTGCCAGCAGCAATAACTACGGGGGTAATCAGCCCCAGCATTTT,CASSNNYGGNQPQHF
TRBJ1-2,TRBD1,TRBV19,TGTGCCAGTAGAACGACAGGGATCAACTATGGCTACACCTTC,CASRTTGINYGYTF